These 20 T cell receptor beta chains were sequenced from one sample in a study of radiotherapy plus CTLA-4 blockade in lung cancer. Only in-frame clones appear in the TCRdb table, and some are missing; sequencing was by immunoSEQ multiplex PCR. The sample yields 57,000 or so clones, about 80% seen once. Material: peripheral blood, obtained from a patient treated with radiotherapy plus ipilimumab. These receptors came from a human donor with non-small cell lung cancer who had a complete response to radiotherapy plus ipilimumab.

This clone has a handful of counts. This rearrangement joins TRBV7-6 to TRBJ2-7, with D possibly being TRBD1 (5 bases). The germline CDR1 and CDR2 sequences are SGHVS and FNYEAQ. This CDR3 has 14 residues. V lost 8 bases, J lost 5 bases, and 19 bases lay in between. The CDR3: CASRAGFLSHEQYF. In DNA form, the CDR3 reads TGTGCCAGCCGCGCAGGGTTCCTTTCCCACGAGCAGTACTTC. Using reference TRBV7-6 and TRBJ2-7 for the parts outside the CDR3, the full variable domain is GAGVSQSPRYKVTKRGQDVALRCDPISGHVSLYWYRQALGQGPEFLTYFNYEAQQDKSGLPNDRFSAERPEGSISTLTIQRTEQRDSAMYRCASRAGFLSHEQYFGPGTRLTVT.

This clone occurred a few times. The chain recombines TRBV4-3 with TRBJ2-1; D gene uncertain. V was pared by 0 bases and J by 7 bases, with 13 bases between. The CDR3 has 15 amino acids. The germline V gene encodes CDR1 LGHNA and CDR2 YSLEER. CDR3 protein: CASSQDSGLTNEQFF. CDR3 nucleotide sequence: TGCGCCAGCAGCCAAGATTCGGGTCTGACGAATGAGCAGTTCTTC.

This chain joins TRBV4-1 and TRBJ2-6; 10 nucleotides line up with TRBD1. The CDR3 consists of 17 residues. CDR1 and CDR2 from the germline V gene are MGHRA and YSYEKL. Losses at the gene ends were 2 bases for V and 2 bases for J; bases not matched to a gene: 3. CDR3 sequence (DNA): TGCGCCAGCAGCCAACCCGGGACAGGGGCTGGGGCCAACGTCCTGACTTTC. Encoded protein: CASSQPGTGAGANVLTF.

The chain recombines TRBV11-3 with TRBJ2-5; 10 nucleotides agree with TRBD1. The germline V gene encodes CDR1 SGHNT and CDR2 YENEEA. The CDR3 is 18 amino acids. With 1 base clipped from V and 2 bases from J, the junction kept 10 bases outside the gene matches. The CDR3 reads CASSLGLWGQGTQETQYF. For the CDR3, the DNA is TGTGCCAGCAGCTTAGGTCTATGGGGACAGGGGACACAAGAGACCCAGTACTTC.

The CDR3 coding sequence is TGTGCCAGTAGTACCGGGACAGGGTGGGGATACGAGCAGTACTTC. Amino acids: CASSTGTGWGYEQYF. The chain couples TRBV19 to TRBJ2-7, with 9 positions matching TRBD1. J gave up 4 bases and V 4 bases, and 8 bases lay outside the gene matches. Per germline, CDR1 LNHDA and CDR2 SQIVND (reference sequence). The CDR3 consists of 15 residues. The full variable domain, its missing parts supplied by reference TRBV19 and TRBJ2-7, is DGGITQSPKYLFRKEGQNVTLSCEQNLNHDAMYWYRQDPGQGLRLIYYSQIVNDFQKGDIAEGYSVSREKKESFPLTVTSAQKNPTAFYLCASSTGTGWGYEQYFGPGTRLTVT.

DNA for the CDR3: TGCGCCAGCAGTGAGGGCATCTCCTACGAGCAGTACGTC. It codes for CASSEGISYEQYV. The chain joins TRBV10-2 to TRBJ2-7; D call uncertain. The CDR3 length is 13 residues. The V and J ends lost 2 bases and 0 bases respectively, with 5 bases between them. CDR1 is WSHSY and CDR2 is SAAADI in the germline V gene.

Here the CDR3 reads CASSTIGRDSAYTF. The CDR3 DNA is TGTGCCAGTAGCACCATCGGCCGGGACAGTGCCTACACCTTC. V gene TRBV19 combines with J gene TRBJ1-2; TRBD1 agrees at 7 bases. CDR1 is LNHDA, CDR2 SQIVND, per germline (reference sequence). Losses at the gene ends were 6 bases for V and 10 bases for J; bases not matched to a gene: 14. The CDR3 is 14 amino acids.

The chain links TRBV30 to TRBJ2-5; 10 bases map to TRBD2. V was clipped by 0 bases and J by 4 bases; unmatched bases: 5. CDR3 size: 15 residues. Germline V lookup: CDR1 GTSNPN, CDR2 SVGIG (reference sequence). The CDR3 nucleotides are TGTGCCTGGAGTGTAGCCAGACTAGCGGGAGAGACCCAGTACTTC. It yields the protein CAWSVARLAGETQYF.

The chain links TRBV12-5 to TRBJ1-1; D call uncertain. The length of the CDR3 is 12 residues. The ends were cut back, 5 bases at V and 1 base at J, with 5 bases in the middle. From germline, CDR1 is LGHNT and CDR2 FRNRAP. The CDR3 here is CASGEPNTEAFF. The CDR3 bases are TGTGCTAGTGGTGAGCCGAACACTGAAGCTTTCTTT.

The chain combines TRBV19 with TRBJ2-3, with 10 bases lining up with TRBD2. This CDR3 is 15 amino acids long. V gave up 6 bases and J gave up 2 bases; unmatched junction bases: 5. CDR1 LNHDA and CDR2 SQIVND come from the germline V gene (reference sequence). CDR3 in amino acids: CASRRLAGNTDTQYF. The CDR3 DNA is TGTGCCAGTAGGAGACTAGCGGGTAACACAGATACGCAGTATTTT.

The CDR3 nucleotides read TGTGCCAGCAGCGATCGGGACAGGGCCTCCTACGAGCAGTACTTC. It codes for CASSDRDRASYEQYF. This chain links TRBV7-8 with TRBJ2-7, with 9 bases identical to TRBD1. The trim removed 5 bases at V and 0 bases at J, leaving 5 bases unmatched. From germline, CDR1 is SGHVS and CDR2 FQNEAQ. This CDR3 is built from 15 residues.

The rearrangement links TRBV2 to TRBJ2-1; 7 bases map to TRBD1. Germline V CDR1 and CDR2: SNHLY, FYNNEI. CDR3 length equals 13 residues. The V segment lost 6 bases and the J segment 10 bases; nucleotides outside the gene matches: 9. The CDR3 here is CASRDDRAHEQFF. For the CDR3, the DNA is TGTGCCAGCAGAGACGACAGGGCCCACGAGCAGTTCTTC.

CDR3: CASRRDQETQYF. The CDR3 bases are TGTGCCAGTAGGAGGGACCAAGAGACCCAGTACTTC. The chain carries TRBV19 and TRBJ2-5; maybe TRBD2 (5 bases). There are 12 residues in the CDR3. From germline, CDR1 is LNHDA and CDR2 SQIVND (reference sequence). Trimming took 6 bases from V and 0 from J, leaving 5 bases between them. Full variable domain (missing parts from reference TRBV19 and TRBJ2-5): DGGITQSPKYLFRKEGQNVTLSCEQNLNHDAMYWYRQDPGQGLRLIYYSQIVNDFQKGDIAEGYSVSREKKESFPLTVTSAQKNPTAFYLCASRRDQETQYFGPGTRLLVL.

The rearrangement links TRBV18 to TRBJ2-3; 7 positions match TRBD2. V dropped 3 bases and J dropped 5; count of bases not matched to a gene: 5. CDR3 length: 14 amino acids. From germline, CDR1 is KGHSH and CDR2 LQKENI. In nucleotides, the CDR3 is TGTGCCAGCTCACCTAGCCCGGGGGGAGATACGCAGTATTTT. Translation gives CASSPSPGGDTQYF.

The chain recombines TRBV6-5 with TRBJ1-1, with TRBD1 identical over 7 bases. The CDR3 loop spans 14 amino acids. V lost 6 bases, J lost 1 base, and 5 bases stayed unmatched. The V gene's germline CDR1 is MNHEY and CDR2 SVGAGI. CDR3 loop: CASRQDRENTEAFF. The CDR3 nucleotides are TGTGCCAGCAGACAAGACAGGGAGAACACTGAAGCTTTCTTT.

CDR3 bases: TGCGCCAGCAGAACTGCCCCAGAAAATGAAAAACTGTTTTTT. Its translation is CASRTAPENEKLFF. The V and J genes are TRBV5-1 and TRBJ1-4, with D unclear. CDR3 size: 14 residues. Germline loops: CDR1 SGHRS, CDR2 YFSETQ. Trimming cost V 5 bases and J 5 bases, with 13 bases left between them.

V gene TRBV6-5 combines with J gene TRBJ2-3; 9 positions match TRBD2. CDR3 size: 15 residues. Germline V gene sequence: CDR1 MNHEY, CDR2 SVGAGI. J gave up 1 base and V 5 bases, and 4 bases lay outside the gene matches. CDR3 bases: TGTGCCAGCAGTATTAGCGGGAGTGGCACAGATACGCAGTATTTT. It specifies CASSISGSGTDTQYF.

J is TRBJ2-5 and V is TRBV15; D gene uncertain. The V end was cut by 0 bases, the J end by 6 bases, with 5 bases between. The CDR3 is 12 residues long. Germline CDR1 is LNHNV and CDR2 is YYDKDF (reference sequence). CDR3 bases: TGTGCCACCAGCAGAGATCGGCAGACCCAGTACTTC. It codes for CATSRDRQTQYF.

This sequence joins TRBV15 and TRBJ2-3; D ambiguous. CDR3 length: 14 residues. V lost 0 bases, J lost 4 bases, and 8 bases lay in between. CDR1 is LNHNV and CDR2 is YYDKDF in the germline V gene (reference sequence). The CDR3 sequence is CATSRDRAADTQYF. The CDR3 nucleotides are TGTGCCACCAGCAGAGATAGGGCGGCAGATACGCAGTATTTT.

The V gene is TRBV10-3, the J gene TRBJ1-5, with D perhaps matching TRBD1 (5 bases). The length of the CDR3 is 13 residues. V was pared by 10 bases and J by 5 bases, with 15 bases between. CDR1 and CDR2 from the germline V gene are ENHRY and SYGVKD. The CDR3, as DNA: TGTGCCACAGAAGACAGTACCGATCAGCCCCAGCATTTT. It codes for CATEDSTDQPQHF.